One sample yielded the 26 T cell receptor beta chains listed below, sequenced in a study of brain T cells in children with intractable seizures. Specified time point: blood from clinic visit 5 months post-surgery; TSC patient then seizure free. Assay: immunoSEQ multiplex PCR; the TCRdb copy retains only in-frame clones and omits some. The data show about 350,000 clones, over 85% seen once. Source: peripheral blood, taken 4 to 6 months after surgery. The receptors come from a boy in the first two years of life with tuberous sclerosis and intractable seizures.

The rearrangement links TRBV11-2 to TRBJ2-2; unclear D gene. The germline V gene has CDR1 SGHAT and CDR2 FQNNGV. V lost 3 bases and J 4 bases, leaving 9 bases between the germline ends. The CDR3 consists of 14 residues. Here the CDR3 reads CASSLASSTGELFF. The DNA of the CDR3 is TGTGCCAGCAGCTTGGCTTCTTCCACCGGGGAGCTGTTTTTT.

This clone came up once. The chain has TRBV5-6 and TRBJ2-2, with D possibly matching TRBD2 (5 bases). Germline V gene lookup returns CDR1 SGHDT and CDR2 YYEEEE. V was clipped by 4 bases and J by 4 bases, with 11 bases between them. The CDR3 is 14 amino acids. CDR3 amino acids: CASSPDYPTGELFF. The CDR3 coding sequence is TGTGCCAGCAGCCCCGACTACCCCACCGGGGAGCTGTTTTTT. The variable domain in full, with the rest retrieved from reference TRBV5-6 and TRBJ2-2, is DAGVTQSPTHLIKTRGQQVTLRCSPKSGHDTVSWYQQALGQGPQFIFQYYEEEERQRGNFPDRFSGHQFPNYSSELNVNALLLGDSALYLCASSPDYPTGELFFGEGSRLTVL.

J is TRBJ2-1 and V is TRBV28; 7 nucleotides agree with TRBD1. CDR1 and CDR2 (germline): MDHEN, SYDVKM. The trim removed 5 bases at V and 4 bases at J, leaving 8 bases unmatched. The CDR3 spans 15 residues. CDR3 in amino acids: CASSETGERYNEQFF. The CDR3 DNA reads TGTGCCAGCAGTGAAACAGGGGAGAGGTACAATGAGCAGTTCTTC.

The rearrangement uses TRBV7-6 and TRBJ2-5; D is possibly TRBD2 (6 bases). Germline values: CDR1 SGHVS, CDR2 FNYEAQ. Between the trimmed V and J ends, which lost 8 bases and 4 bases, there was a span of 8 bases. The CDR3 has 11 residues. The CDR3 protein is CASGGGETQYF. The DNA for the CDR3 is TGTGCCAGCGGGGGAGGAGAGACCCAGTACTTC.

This chain links TRBV9 with TRBJ2-3, with 7 bases that match TRBD2. Germline V lookup: CDR1 SGDLS, CDR2 YYNGEE. The trim removed 0 bases at V and 2 bases at J, leaving 6 bases unmatched. The CDR3 contains 16 residues. As DNA, the CDR3 is TGTGCCAGCAGCGTAGTCGGAACTAGCGTCACAGATACGCAGTATTTT. Protein: CASSVVGTSVTDTQYF.

This clone was seen only once. The chain combines TRBV2 with TRBJ2-2; 9 bases line up with TRBD2. CDR1 SNHLY and CDR2 FYNNEI come from the germline V gene. The CDR3 runs to 13 residues. The V gene end was trimmed by 7 bases and the J gene end by 4 bases; junction bases not matched to a gene: 1. The CDR3 DNA reads as TGTGCCAGCAAGCGGGAGGCCACCGGGGAGCTGTTTTTT. It yields the protein CASKREATGELFF.

The chain carries TRBV6-2 or TRBV6-3 and TRBJ1-5; D is possibly TRBD1 (6 bases). Trimming removed 5 bases from V and 2 bases from J, with 16 bases in between. There are 16 residues in the CDR3. The germline CDR1 and CDR2 sequences are MNHEY and SVGEGT. The CDR3 region is CASSQALGAGNQPQHF. CDR3 coding DNA: TGTGCCAGCAGTCAAGCATTGGGGGCGGGCAATCAGCCCCAGCATTTT.

This rearrangement joins TRBV7-9 to TRBJ1-3; D possibly corresponds to TRBD1 (6 bases). This CDR3 spans 15 amino acids. Germline loops: CDR1 SEHNR, CDR2 FQNEAQ (reference sequence). V lost 5 bases, J lost 4 bases, and 15 bases lay in between. CDR3 DNA sequence: TGTGCCAGCAGCACTCCCCCTGACAGGGGAAACACCATATATTTT. As protein: CASSTPPDRGNTIYF. Combining the CDR3 with reference TRBV7-9 and TRBJ1-3 gives the whole variable domain DTGVSQNPRHKITKRGQNVTFRCDPISEHNRLYWYRQTLGQGPEFLTYFQNEAQLEKSRLLSDRFSAERPKGSFSTLEIQRTEQGDSAMYLCASSTPPDRGNTIYFGEGSWLTVV.

This chain's CDR3 is CASSSKTFYTDTQYF. DNA for the CDR3: TGTGCCAGCAGCTCTAAAACCTTCTACACAGATACGCAGTATTTT. The rearrangement uses TRBV13 and TRBJ2-3; the D is unclear. CDR1 and CDR2 (germline): PRHDT, FYEKMQ (reference sequence). With 4 bases removed from V and 2 bases from J, the gap between germline ends came to 13 bases. The CDR3 is 15 amino acids.

The V gene is TRBV24-1, the J gene TRBJ1-1, with 7 bases aligning to TRBD1. With V trimmed by 5 bases and J by 7 bases, 12 bases remained unmatched. The CDR3 totals 15 residues. Germline V gene lookup returns CDR1 KGHDR and CDR2 SFDVKD. CDR3 bases: TGTGCCACCAGTGGTATCCGAGGGGGCGCCAATGAAGCTTTCTTT. Encoded protein: CATSGIRGGANEAFF.

The chain couples TRBV19 to TRBJ1-4; TRBD1 might be the D (5 bases). CDR1 is LNHDA and CDR2 is SQIVND in the germline V gene (reference sequence). This CDR3 contains 14 residues. The V end lost 3 bases, the J end lost 4 bases, and 9 bases lay between the germline ends. As DNA, the CDR3 is TGTGCCAGTAGTATTGGGGGGTATAATGAAAAACTGTTTTTT. Encoded protein: CASSIGGYNEKLFF.

The chain combines TRBV5-8 with TRBJ2-7; 7 bases are shared with TRBD2. This CDR3 spans 15 amino acids. Unmatched junction bases numbered 7, after V lost 0 bases and J lost 4 bases. CDR1 SGHTS and CDR2 YDEGEE come from the germline V gene. Here the CDR3 reads CASSLGSGLLYEQYF. Here the CDR3 DNA reads TGTGCCAGCAGCTTGGGTAGCGGGCTCCTGTACGAGCAGTACTTC.

The count of this clone is one. The chain links TRBV19 to TRBJ2-7; a possible D gene is TRBD2 (5 bases). In germline, CDR1 is LNHDA, CDR2 SQIVND (reference sequence). The V gene lost 5 bases and the J gene lost 3 bases, with 17 bases spanning the gap. This CDR3 spans 15 amino acids. CDR3 residues: CASSPVTNGDYEQYF. The CDR3 region has the DNA TGTGCCAGTAGTCCGGTGACTAACGGGGACTACGAGCAGTACTTC.

The gene calls are TRBV12-3 or TRBV12-4 and TRBJ2-7, with D maybe TRBD2 (5 bases). CDR3 size: 13 residues. Trimming removed 6 bases at V and 3 bases at J, with 12 bases between. The CDR3 DNA sequence: TGTGCCAGCAGACAACCGGGGAGCTACGAGCAGTACTTC. Its translation: CASRQPGSYEQYF.

V is TRBV7-9 and J is TRBJ2-1; 8 bases are a match to TRBD2. Germline values: CDR1 SEHNR, CDR2 FQNEAQ (reference sequence). Losses at the gene ends were 1 base for V and 2 bases for J; bases not matched to a gene: 10. The CDR3 runs to 18 residues. The DNA of the CDR3 is TGTGCCAGCAGCTTAGTTAGTTTTGCGGGAGGCCCCTACAATGAGCAGTTCTTC. It yields the protein CASSLVSFAGGPYNEQFF.

V is TRBV7-6 and J is TRBJ1-1; no reliable D call. Trimming stripped 4 bases from V and 5 bases from J, with 14 bases between. CDR3 length: 14 residues. Looked up from germline, CDR1 is SGHVS and CDR2 is FNYEAQ. The CDR3 loop is CASSSSRAGTEAFF. DNA for the CDR3: TGTGCCAGCAGCTCAAGTCGGGCGGGGACTGAAGCTTTCTTT.

On this clone itself: A read error may produce the germline difference seen at one junction end. The rearrangement links TRBV11-2 to TRBJ2-7; D uncertain. The CDR3 length is 13 residues. Looked up from germline, CDR1 is SGHAT and CDR2 is FQNNGV. The CDR3 DNA follows: TGTGCCAGCAGCTTAGATCAGTACAGACCCACGAACTTC. This translates into CASSLDQYRPTNF.

This clone showed up just once. This chain joins TRBV11-3 and TRBJ2-1; TRBD2 aligns across 11 bases. The trim removed 5 bases at V and 8 bases at J, leaving 11 bases unmatched. The CDR3 is 16 residues long. Germline loops: CDR1 SGHNT, CDR2 YENEEA. The CDR3 loop reads CASSLTIAGGPDEQFF. The CDR3 coding sequence is TGTGCCAGCAGCCTTACAATAGCGGGGGGGCCCGATGAGCAGTTCTTC.

The chain combines TRBV5-1 with TRBJ2-7; D uncertain. From germline, CDR1 is SGHRS and CDR2 YFSETQ. V lost 0 bases to trimming and J lost 6 bases, with 10 bases between them. This CDR3 spans 13 amino acids. The CDR3 sequence: CASSLGGRLEQYF. The CDR3 DNA is TGCGCCAGCAGCTTGGGGGGAAGGCTCGAGCAGTACTTC.

The chain carries TRBV27 and TRBJ1-2; 8 bases are shared with TRBD1. Germline V CDR1 and CDR2: MNHEY, SMNVEV (reference sequence). The CDR3 loop spans 14 amino acids. J gave up 9 bases and V 4 bases, and 10 bases lay outside the gene matches. CDR3 DNA sequence: TGTGCCAGCAGTTCCTCAGGACAGGGCTCGAGCTACACCTTC. Translating gives CASSSSGQGSSYTF.

The rearrangement uses TRBV2 and TRBJ1-2; D is possibly TRBD1 (6 bases). V lost 9 bases and J 2 bases, leaving 13 bases between the germline ends. Germline V gene sequence: CDR1 SNHLY, CDR2 FYNNEI. This CDR3 is built from 13 residues. For the CDR3, the DNA is TGTGCCAGGATCCGACAGGCCAACTATGGCTACACCTTC. Residues: CARIRQANYGYTF.

CDR3 region: CASSHRLEGETDTQYF. CDR3 nucleotides: TGTGCCAGCAGCCACCGTTTGGAAGGGGAGACAGATACGCAGTATTTT. This rearrangement joins TRBV7-9 to TRBJ2-3, with D tentatively TRBD1 or TRBD2 (5 bases each). The V gene's germline CDR1 is SEHNR and CDR2 FQNEAQ (reference sequence). Trimming removed 5 bases at V and 3 bases at J, with 18 bases between. CDR3 length: 16 residues.

V and J are TRBV18 and TRBJ1-1; TRBD1 agrees at 8 bases. Unmatched junction bases numbered 4, after V lost 3 bases and J lost 4 bases. CDR3 length equals 14 residues. The germline V gene has CDR1 KGHSH and CDR2 LQKENI. The CDR3 is CASSPRGPSTEAFF. As DNA, the CDR3 is TGTGCCAGCTCACCCAGGGGGCCGAGCACTGAAGCTTTCTTT.

The chain couples TRBV19 to TRBJ2-1; 14 nucleotides line up with TRBD2. In germline, CDR1 is LNHDA, CDR2 SQIVND (reference sequence). The CDR3 is 14 residues long. Unmatched junction bases numbered 2, after V lost 3 bases and J lost 10 bases. The CDR3, as DNA: TGTGCCAGTAGTATGGGACTAGCGGGAGTGGAGCAGTTCTTC. Amino acids: CASSMGLAGVEQFF.

Remarks on this clone: Different DNA sequences within this sample yield the same CDR3. This chain links TRBV5-5 with TRBJ2-7; D is uncertain. The CDR3 consists of 13 residues. Germline V lookup: CDR1 SGHKS, CDR2 YYEKEE (reference sequence). V shed 4 bases and J shed 3 bases, with 11 bases lying between them. The CDR3 loop reads CASSLGLGYEQYF. DNA for the CDR3: TGTGCCAGCAGCCTGGGCCTGGGCTACGAGCAGTACTTC.

The chain carries TRBV30 and TRBJ1-5; D is unclear. Per the germline V gene, CDR1 is GTSNPN and CDR2 is SVGIG (reference sequence). The CDR3 has 13 amino acids. V was trimmed by 2 bases and J by 1 base, leaving 6 bases between them. CDR3 sequence: CAWSLESNQPQHF. The CDR3 DNA reads TGTGCCTGGAGTCTTGAGAGCAATCAGCCCCAGCATTTT. Using reference TRBV30 and TRBJ1-5 for the parts outside the CDR3, the full variable domain is SQTIHQWPATLVQPVGSPLSLECTVEGTSNPNLYWYRQAAGRGLQLLFYSVGIGQISSEVPQNLSASRPQDRQFILSSKKLLLSDSGFYLCAWSLESNQPQHFGDGTRLSIL.